The TCR beta chain described here comes from a study of tumor-infiltrating lymphocytes in primary liver carcinoma. The germline CDR1 and CDR2 sequences are MNHNY and SVGAGI (reference sequence). V gave up 6 bases and J gave up 9 bases, with 24 bases separating them. The CDR3 sequence is 16 residues long. This clonotype was detected only once. Its antigen is undetermined. Joint extraction of RNA and DNA used about 17-31 mg of bulk tissue that was unsorted. The researchers produced TCR beta cDNA from roughly 500 ng total RNA with a constant-region primer. A slightly modified ARM-PCR protocol with three nested multiplex PCR rounds produced these TCR beta libraries. Primers for the first two PCR rounds were TRBV1-TRBV30 forward primers and a C-beta reverse primer (around 10 cycles per round). TCRdb passed the multiplex PCR reads through MiXCR, listing each CDR3 protein once. Here the sample spans tens of thousands of distinct CDR3 sequences, 75% being singletons.

General study results and limits: Tumors had a significantly higher top-250-clone fraction than blood (p = 0.039). Tumor-adjacent and tumor-blood pairs shared a smaller degree of overlap than tumor region pairs.

The clonotype comes from a woman under 40 with primary liver carcinoma and hepatitis B virus infection. The V gene is TRBV6-6, the J gene TRBJ2-1; D possibly matches TRBD1 or TRBD2 (5 bases each). The sample consisted of tumor-adjacent normal liver tissue. CDR3 nucleotide sequence: TGTGCCAGCAGCCGGGGCTTACTACAGCCCCATACTGAGCAGTTCTTC. Translating gives CASSRGLLQPHTEQFF.